This TCR beta chain came from a study of OX40 agonist ivuxolimab in advanced cancers. Clones were sequenced by immunoSEQ multiplex PCR, and TCRdb holds only the in-frame ones, with some missing. The repertoire holds tens of thousands of clones, with 86% as singletons. The investigators sampled blood at baseline, at cycle 4 day 1, and at cycle 7 day 1. The TCR was taken from an adult with an advanced solid tumor such as melanoma, head and neck, liver or kidney cancer. The sample here was CD4+ or CD8+ T cells sorted from blood, taken in a trial of the OX40 agonist ivuxolimab.

The CDR3, as DNA: TGTGCCAGATCCGGGACTTTCTCCTACGAGCAGTACTTC. Residues: CARSGTFSYEQYF. The chain combines TRBV2 with TRBJ2-7; possibly TRBD2 for D (6 bases). This CDR3 spans 13 amino acids. V was pared by 9 bases and J by 0 bases, with 12 bases between. CDR1 SNHLY and CDR2 FYNNEI come from the germline V gene. The full variable domain, in which reference TRBV2 and TRBJ2-7 provide the parts outside the CDR3, is EPEVTQTPSHQVTQMGQEVILRCVPISNHLYFYWYRQILGQKVEFLVSFYNNEISEKSEIFDDQFSVERPDGSNFTLKIRSTKLEDSAMYFCARSGTFSYEQYFGPGTRLTVT.